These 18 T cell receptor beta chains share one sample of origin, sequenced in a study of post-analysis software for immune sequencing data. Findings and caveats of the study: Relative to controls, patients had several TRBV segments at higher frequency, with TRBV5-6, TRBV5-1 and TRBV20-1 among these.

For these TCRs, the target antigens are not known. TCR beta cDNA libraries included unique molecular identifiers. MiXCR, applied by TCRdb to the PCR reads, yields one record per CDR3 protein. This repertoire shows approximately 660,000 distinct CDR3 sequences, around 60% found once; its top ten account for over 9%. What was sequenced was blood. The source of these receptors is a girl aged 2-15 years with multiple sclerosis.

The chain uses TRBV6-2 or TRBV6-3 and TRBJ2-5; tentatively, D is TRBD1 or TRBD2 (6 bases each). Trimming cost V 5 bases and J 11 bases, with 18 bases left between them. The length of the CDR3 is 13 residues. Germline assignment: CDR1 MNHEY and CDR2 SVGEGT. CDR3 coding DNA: TGTGCCAGCAGTCGGGCAGGGGACTGGGAGCAGTACTTC. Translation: CASSRAGDWEQYF.

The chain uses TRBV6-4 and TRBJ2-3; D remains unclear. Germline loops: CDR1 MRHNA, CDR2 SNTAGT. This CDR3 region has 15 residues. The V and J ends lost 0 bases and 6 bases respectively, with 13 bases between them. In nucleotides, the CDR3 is TGTGCCAGCAGTGACTCCGGATCGCCTGGGGATACGCAGTATTTT. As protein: CASSDSGSPGDTQYF.

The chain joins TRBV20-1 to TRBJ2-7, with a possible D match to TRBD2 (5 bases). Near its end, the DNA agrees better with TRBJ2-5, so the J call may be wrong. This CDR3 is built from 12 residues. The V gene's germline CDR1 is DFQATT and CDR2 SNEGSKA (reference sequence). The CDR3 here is CSARGPRETQYF. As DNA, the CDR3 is TGCAGTGCCCGAGGGCCTAGGGAGACCCAGTACTTC.

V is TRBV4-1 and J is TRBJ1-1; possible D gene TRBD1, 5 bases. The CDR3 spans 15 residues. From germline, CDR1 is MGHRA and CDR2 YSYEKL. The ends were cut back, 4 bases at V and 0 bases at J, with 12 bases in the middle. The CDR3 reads CASSPSGGMNTEAFF. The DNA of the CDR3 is TGCGCCAGCAGCCCCTCGGGGGGTATGAACACTGAAGCTTTCTTT.

In nucleotides, the CDR3 is TGTGCCAGCACCCCAACGACGGTTCAGGGGGAGCTGTTTTTT. This codes for CASTPTTVQGELFF. The chain couples TRBV7-8 to TRBJ2-2; D gene unclear. The CDR3 has 14 amino acids. V shed 7 bases and J shed 8 bases, with 17 bases lying between them. Germline V gene data show CDR1 as SGHVS and CDR2 as FQNEAQ.

The CDR3 coding sequence is TGCGCCAGCAGCTTTGGAACAGGGGTAACCTACGAGCAGTACTTC. Residues: CASSFGTGVTYEQYF. The rearrangement links TRBV5-1 to TRBJ2-7, with TRBD1 matching over 7 bases. Trimming cost V 2 bases and J 2 bases; bases outside gene matches: 7. The CDR3 has 15 amino acids. The germline gives CDR1 SGHRS, CDR2 YFSETQ.

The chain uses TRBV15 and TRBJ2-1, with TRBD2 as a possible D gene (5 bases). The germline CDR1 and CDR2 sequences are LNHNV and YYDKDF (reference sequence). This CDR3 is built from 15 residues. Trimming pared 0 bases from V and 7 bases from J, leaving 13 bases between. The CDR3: CATSRDYPTRNEQFF. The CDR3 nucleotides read TGTGCCACCAGCAGAGACTACCCTACTAGGAATGAGCAGTTCTTC. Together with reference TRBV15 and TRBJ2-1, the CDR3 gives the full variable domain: DAMVIQNPRYQVTQFGKPVTLSCSQTLNHNVMYWYQQKSSQAPKLLFHYYDKDFNNEADTPDNFQSRRPNTSFCFLDIRSPGLGDTAMYLCATSRDYPTRNEQFFGPGTRLTVL.

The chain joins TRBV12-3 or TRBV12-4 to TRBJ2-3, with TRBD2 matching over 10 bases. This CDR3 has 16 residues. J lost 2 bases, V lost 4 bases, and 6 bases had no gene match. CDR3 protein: CASSSPSGRVTDTQYF. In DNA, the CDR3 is TGTGCCAGCAGTTCACCAAGCGGGAGGGTCACAGATACGCAGTATTTT.

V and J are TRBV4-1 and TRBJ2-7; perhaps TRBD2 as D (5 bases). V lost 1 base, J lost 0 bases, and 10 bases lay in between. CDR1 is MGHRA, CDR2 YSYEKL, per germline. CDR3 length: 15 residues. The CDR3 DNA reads TGCGCCAGCAGCCAAGTACCGGGAAACTCCTACGAGCAGTACTTC. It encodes CASSQVPGNSYEQYF.

CDR3 DNA: TGCGCCAGCAGCCAAGATAGACGAGATACGCAGTATTTT. This translates into CASSQDRRDTQYF. The chain uses TRBV4-1 and TRBJ2-3; D remains ambiguous. The germline V gene has CDR1 MGHRA and CDR2 YSYEKL. Trimming stripped 0 bases from V and 5 bases from J, with 6 bases between. The CDR3 extends over 13 amino acids.

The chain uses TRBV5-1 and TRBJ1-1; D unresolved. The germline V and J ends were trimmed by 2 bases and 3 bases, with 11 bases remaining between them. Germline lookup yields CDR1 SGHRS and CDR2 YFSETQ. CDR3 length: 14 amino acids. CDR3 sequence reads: CASSLNLRDTEAFF. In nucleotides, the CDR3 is TGCGCCAGCAGCTTAAACTTAAGGGACACTGAAGCTTTCTTT.

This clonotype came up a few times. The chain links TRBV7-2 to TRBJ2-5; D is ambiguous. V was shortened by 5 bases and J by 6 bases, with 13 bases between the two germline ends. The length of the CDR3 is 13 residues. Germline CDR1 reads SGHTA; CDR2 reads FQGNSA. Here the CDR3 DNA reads TGTGCCAGCAGCGCCCGGGTCCAGAAGACCCAGTACTTC. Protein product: CASSARVQKTQYF.

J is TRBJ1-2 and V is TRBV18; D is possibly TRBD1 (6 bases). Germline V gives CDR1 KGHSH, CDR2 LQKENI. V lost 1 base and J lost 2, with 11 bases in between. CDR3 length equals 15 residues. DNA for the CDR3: TGTGCCAGCTCACCACTGGACAGCGCCAACTATGGCTACACCTTC. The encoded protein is CASSPLDSANYGYTF.

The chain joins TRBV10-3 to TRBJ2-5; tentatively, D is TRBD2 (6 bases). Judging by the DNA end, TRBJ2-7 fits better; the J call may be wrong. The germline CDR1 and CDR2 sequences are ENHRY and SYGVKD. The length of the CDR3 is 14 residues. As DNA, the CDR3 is TGTGCCATCAGTCGCGACGGGGGAGAGACCGAGCAGTACTTC. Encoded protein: CAISRDGGETEQYF.

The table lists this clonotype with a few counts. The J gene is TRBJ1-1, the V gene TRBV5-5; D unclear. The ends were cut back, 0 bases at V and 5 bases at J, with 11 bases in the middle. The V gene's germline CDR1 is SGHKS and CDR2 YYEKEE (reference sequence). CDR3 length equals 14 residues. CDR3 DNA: TGTGCCAGCAGCTTGGGACACCTAGGGACTGAAGCTTTCTTT. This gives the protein CASSLGHLGTEAFF. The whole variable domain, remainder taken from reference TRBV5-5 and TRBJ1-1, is DAGVTQSPTHLIKTRGQQVTLRCSPISGHKSVSWYQQVLGQGPQFIFQYYEKEERGRGNFPDRFSARQFPNYSSELNVNALLLGDSALYLCASSLGHLGTEAFFGQGTRLTVV.

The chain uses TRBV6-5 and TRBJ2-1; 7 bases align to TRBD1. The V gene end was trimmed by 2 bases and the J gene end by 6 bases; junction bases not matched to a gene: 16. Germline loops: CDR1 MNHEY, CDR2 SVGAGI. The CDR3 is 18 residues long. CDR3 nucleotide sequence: TGTGCCAGCAGTTACCGACGCGACAGGGCTCGCGAAGGCAATGAGCAGTTCTTC. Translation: CASSYRRDRAREGNEQFF.

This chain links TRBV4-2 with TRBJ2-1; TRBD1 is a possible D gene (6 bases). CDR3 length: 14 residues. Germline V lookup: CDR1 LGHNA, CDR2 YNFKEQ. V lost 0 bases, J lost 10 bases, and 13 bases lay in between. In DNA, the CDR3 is TGTGCCAGCAGCCAAGATTTGGGGGCCGGGGAGCAGTTCTTC. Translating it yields CASSQDLGAGEQFF.

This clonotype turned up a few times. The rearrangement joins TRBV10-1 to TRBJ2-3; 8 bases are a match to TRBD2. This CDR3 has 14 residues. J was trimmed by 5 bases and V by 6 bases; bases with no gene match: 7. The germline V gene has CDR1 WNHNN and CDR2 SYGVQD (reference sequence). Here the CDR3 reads CASSTGGPRDTQYF. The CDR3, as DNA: TGCGCCAGCAGCACGGGGGGGCCTCGAGATACGCAGTATTTT.